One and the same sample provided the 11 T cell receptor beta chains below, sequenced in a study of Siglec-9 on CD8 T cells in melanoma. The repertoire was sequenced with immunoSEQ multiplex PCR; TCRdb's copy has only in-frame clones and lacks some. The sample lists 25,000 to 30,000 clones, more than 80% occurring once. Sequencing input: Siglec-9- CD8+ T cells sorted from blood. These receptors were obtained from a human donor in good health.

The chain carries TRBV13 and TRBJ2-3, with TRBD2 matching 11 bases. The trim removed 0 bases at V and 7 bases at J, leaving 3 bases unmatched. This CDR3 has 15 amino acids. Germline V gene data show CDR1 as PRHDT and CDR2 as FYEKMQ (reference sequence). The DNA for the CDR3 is TGTGCCAGCAGCTTAGGACTAGCGGGAGTAAATACGCAGTATTTT. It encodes CASSLGLAGVNTQYF.

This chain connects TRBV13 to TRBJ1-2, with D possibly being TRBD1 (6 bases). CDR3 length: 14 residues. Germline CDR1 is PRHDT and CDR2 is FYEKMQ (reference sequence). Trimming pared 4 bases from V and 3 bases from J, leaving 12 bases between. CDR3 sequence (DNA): TGTGCCAGCAGCTCGAGGGGGTGGGACTATGGCTACACCTTC. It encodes CASSSRGWDYGYTF.

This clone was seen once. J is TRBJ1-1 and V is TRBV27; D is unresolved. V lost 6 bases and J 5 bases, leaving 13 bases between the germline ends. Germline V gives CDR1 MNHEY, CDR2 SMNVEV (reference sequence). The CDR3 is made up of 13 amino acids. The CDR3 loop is CASSLTDGTEAFF. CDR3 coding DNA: TGTGCCAGCAGCTTAACCGACGGAACTGAAGCTTTCTTT.

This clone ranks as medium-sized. In DNA, the CDR3 is TGTGCCAGTAGGGTCAGCAATCAGCCCCAGCATTTT. This gives the protein CASRVSNQPQHF. The rearrangement joins TRBV19 to TRBJ1-5; D remains unclear. The ends were cut back, 6 bases at V and 1 base at J, with 4 bases in the middle. The germline V gene encodes CDR1 LNHDA and CDR2 SQIVND (reference sequence). The CDR3 has 12 amino acids. Variable domain in full (rest from reference TRBV19 and TRBJ1-5): DGGITQSPKYLFRKEGQNVTLSCEQNLNHDAMYWYRQDPGQGLRLIYYSQIVNDFQKGDIAEGYSVSREKKESFPLTVTSAQKNPTAFYLCASRVSNQPQHFGDGTRLSIL.

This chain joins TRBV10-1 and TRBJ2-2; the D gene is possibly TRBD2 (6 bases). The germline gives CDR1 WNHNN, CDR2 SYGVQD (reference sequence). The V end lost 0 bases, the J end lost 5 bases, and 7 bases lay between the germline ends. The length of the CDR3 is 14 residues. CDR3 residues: CASSESGGTGELFF. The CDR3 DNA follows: TGCGCCAGCAGTGAGTCTGGAGGGACCGGGGAGCTGTTTTTT.

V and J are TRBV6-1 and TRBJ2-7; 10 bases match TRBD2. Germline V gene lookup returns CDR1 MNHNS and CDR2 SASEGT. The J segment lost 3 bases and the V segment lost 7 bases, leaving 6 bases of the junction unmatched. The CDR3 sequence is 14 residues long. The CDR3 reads CASNLAGDYYEQYF. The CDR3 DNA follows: TGTGCCAGCAACCTAGCGGGGGACTACTACGAGCAGTACTTC.

The CDR3 DNA is TGCAGCGTTGAATCCTCCGGAGTTTTTGTCGAGCAGTACTTC. This sequence encodes CSVESSGVFVEQYF. This sequence joins TRBV29-1 and TRBJ2-7, with D unresolved. Deletions cut 2 bases from V and 6 bases from J, with 17 bases between. This CDR3 spans 14 amino acids. The germline gives CDR1 SQVTM, CDR2 ANQGSEA.

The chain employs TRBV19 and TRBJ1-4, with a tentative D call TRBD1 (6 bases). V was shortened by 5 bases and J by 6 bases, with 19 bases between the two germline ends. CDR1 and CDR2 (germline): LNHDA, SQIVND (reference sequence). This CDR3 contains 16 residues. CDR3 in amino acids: CASSVAITGFDEKLFF. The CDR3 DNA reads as TGTGCCAGTAGTGTTGCCATTACAGGGTTCGATGAAAAACTGTTTTTT.

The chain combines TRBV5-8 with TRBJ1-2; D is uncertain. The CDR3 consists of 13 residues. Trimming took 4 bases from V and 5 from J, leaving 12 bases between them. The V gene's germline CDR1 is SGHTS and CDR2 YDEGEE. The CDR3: CASSEGRGYGYTF. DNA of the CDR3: TGTGCCAGCAGCGAGGGTAGAGGGTATGGCTACACCTTC.

The CDR3 DNA follows: TGTGCCAGCAGCTTGGCCAGGGACAGCCAGGGTGGGGAGCTGTTTTTT. Translation gives CASSLARDSQGGELFF. The chain links TRBV5-8 to TRBJ2-2, with TRBD1 matching over 7 bases. The junction had 10 bases not matched to a gene; V was cut back by 0 bases and J by 8 bases. Germline V gene sequence: CDR1 SGHTS, CDR2 YDEGEE. CDR3 length: 16 residues.

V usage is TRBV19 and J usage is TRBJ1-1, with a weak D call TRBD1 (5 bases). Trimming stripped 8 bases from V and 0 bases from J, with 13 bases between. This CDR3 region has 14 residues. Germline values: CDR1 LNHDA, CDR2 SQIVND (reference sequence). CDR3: CASSPGRMNTEAFF. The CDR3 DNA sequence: TGTGCCAGTTCTCCGGGACGAATGAACACTGAAGCTTTCTTT.